This TCR beta chain is drawn from a study of prognosis after radiotherapy for stage I lung cancer. At the level of the study: About 15 of the patients were found to have newly diagnosed primary stage I lung tumors, and about five were living with oligometastatic NSCLC after surgical resection of the primary tumor.

Study observations and caveats: Unique TCR clones declined after stereotactic body radiation therapy, from a median roughly 9,900 to 7,200.

Template was genomic DNA; TCR beta CDR3 amplified in two multiplex PCR rounds. First-round PCR amplification was performed with primers specific to each TRBV and TRBJ gene. MiXCR was run by TCRdb on the multiplex PCR reads, yielding one entry per CDR3 protein. The repertoire holds 13,000 or so distinct CDR3 sequences, with about 51% as singletons. Germline CDR1 MNHNS, CDR2 SASEGT. The CDR3 covers 16 residues. V trimming: 4 bases; J trimming: 12 bases; junction bases outside the gene matches: 15. A word on this clonotype: The antigen is unknown.

The origin of this receptor is a donor over 45 with non-small cell lung cancer. The input for sequencing was PBMCs, taken before or after stereotactic body radiation therapy (not recorded which). The rearrangement links TRBV6-1 to TRBJ1-5, with 10 bases that match TRBD1. The CDR3: CASSGRDRGLNQSQHF. The CDR3 DNA follows: TGTGCCAGCAGTGGCCGGGACAGGGGTCTCAATCAGAGCCAGCATTTT.